This T cell receptor beta chain was documented in a study of early T cells in non-severe SARS-CoV-2 infection. Study-wide context: Chains were not paired, and sequencing was done on bulk RNA from unsorted whole blood. General observations from the study: Reliance on VDJdb matching favored anti-spike CD8 responses; private and CD4 specificities were missed.

The CDR3 is 14 amino acids. CDR1 is MDHEN and CDR2 is SYDVKM in the germline V gene. Trimming took 6 bases from V and 10 from J; bases not matched to a gene: 8. Unique molecular identifier tags were affixed to discrete cDNA molecules. Via MiXCR, TCRdb re-called the 5' RACE reads, giving one row per CDR3 protein. Of about 26,000 distinct CDR3 sequences listed, roughly 4.1% were seen once; the top ten hold about 5.6%. This clonotype was seen a handful of times. Its antigen is still unknown. The chain joins TRBV28 to TRBJ1-4; 10 positions agree with TRBD1. The receptor was derived from an adult who was a healthcare worker with PCR-confirmed SARS-CoV-2 infection or an uninfected control (not recorded which). Sequenced sample: whole blood. For the CDR3, the DNA is TGTGCCAGCAGCCCCGGGACAGGGGATGGAAAACTGTTTTTT. Its protein product is CASSPGTGDGKLFF.